This T cell receptor (beta chain) was captured by sequencing in a study of blood T cell repertoires in COVID-19 (dated by TCRdb to between 2020 and 2021). Notes on the research overall: Samples from collaborators originated in the United States, Italy and Spain and spanned both the acute and convalescent phases of COVID-19. Where available, HLA class I and class II types were obtained from metadata supplied by the sample provider rather than from assay-based typing. Sample metadata almost always included a de-identified subject ID, COVID-19 status, age in years and sex. The samples were drawn from two sources: the first 160 participants of the ongoing ImmuneRACE study, and over 950 subjects contributed by 6 global collaborators. Subjects who had been exposed to COVID-19, were actively infected with it, or had recovered from it provided the deeply sampled blood TCRbeta repertoires that made up the dataset. The prospective study material was composed of cDNA or gDNA derived from T cells, B-cell-depleted T cells, or PBMCs. The repertoires were released in a freely available public database meant as a resource for research on the immune response to SARS-CoV-2.

What the work shows at the level of the full study, not this receptor alone: Clinical and demographic metadata were provided uncurated, with the amount varying by source and participant.

V drops 3 bases and J drops 2 bases, leaving 22 bases in between. The CDR3 numbers 18 residues from cysteine through phenylalanine. Here the CDR3 DNA is all that survives: 54 bases in frame from base 1. Via the germline V gene, CDR1 is SGHTA and CDR2 FQGNSA. Another Seattle source contributed samples from volunteer blood donors who had recovered from COVID-19. Each collaborating institution followed its own protocols to collect whole blood in K2EDTA tubes. Collaborator samples were shipped for TCRbeta analysis as frozen whole blood, isolated PBMCs, or DNA extracted from either sample type. With respect to this clone: What antigen it recognizes has not been identified. Base qualities are not at hand, and no much larger clone is one base apart.

TCRbeta CDR3 regions were amplified from genomic DNA using the immunoSEQ Assay, a bias-controlled multiplex PCR. From the authors' description of their analysis: Nucleated cell counts per sample were estimated from amplification of reference gene primers within the assay. To quantify the absolute abundance of each unique TCRbeta CDR3 rearrangement, sequence reads were collapsed and filtered. For each sample, productive Simpson clonality was calculated as the square root of Simpson's diversity index over productive rearrangements. The immuneACCESS repertoire file appears here via TCRdb, limited to in-frame rearrangements. These files lack a portion of the clones; in checked studies, under half of the deficit traces to unresolved V genes, and the cause of the others is not known. V, J and clone size reflect that table, while D and trimming were determined from the DNA. The table for this sample lists 110,000 to 150,000 clones; 80% of them were counted only once. Together, the top ten hold 3.5% of the sample.

The rearranged segments are TRBV7-2 and TRBJ2-5, and perhaps TRBD2 as D gene, on 6 matching bases. This clonotype was obtained from a man aged 65-85 years who had recovered from COVID-19. The sample was peripheral blood. CDR3 loop: CASSLGGASEGPQETQYF. Here is the DNA: TGTGCCAGCAGCTTGGGCGGTGCTAGCGAGGGGCCTCAAGAGACCCAGTACTTC.